This T cell receptor beta chain was documented in a study of technical replicates of blood from several donors (TCRdb year 2017). To prepare the library, the immunoSEQ multiplex PCR assay was applied. The clones in this table, taken by TCRdb from immuneACCESS, are in-frame only. Not every clone is retained; where verified, under half of the shortfall comes from an unresolved V gene, and the cause of the rest is unknown. A total of tens of thousands of clones appear in this sample, roughly 96% of them only once. The ten largest clones represent over 0.2% of the sample. V is shortened by 2 bases, J by 3 bases, and the region joining them spans 13 bases. The germline V gene supplies CDR1 SGHVS and CDR2 FNYEAQ. Inclusive of the bounding cysteine and phenylalanine, the CDR3 is 16 residues long. Only the CDR3 portion is preserved as DNA: 48 bases, with reading frame beginning at the first base. On this clone itself: Its antigen has not been determined. No base quality values were provided; no much bigger clone lies one nucleotide off.

The sequencing input was T cells isolated from PBMCs. The origin of this receptor is a human donor in good health. In this chain, TRBV7-6 is recombined with TRBJ1-4, with the identity of the D gene unclear. The CDR3: CASSLLGRLANEKLFF. The base sequence is TGTGCCAGCAGCTTATTAGGGAGGTTGGCTAATGAAAAACTGTTTTTT.